The subject of this entry is one T cell receptor (beta chain). The CDR3 is 13 residues long. CDR1 is GTSNPN and CDR2 is SVGIG in the germline V gene (reference sequence). With 1 base removed from V and 16 bases from J, the gap between germline ends came to 20 bases. Analyses pooled second doses at about 4 or about 12 weeks. This entry comes from a study of T cell responses to AZD1222 COVID-19 vaccine. Data came from immunoSEQ multiplex PCR; TCRdb stores just in-frame clones and leaves some out. The sample includes over 85,000 clones, approximately 94% of them seen just once. The rearrangement links TRBV30 to TRBJ2-1; D is possibly TRBD2 (6 bases). The TCR sequence derives from an adult who received the AZD1222 COVID-19 vaccine. The sequencing here drew on peripheral blood, taken 28 days after the second AZD1222 dose. The CDR3 protein is CAWSEQHGSVRFF. The CDR3 nucleotides read TGTGCCTGGAGTGAACAGCACGGGAGCGTTCGATTCTTC.